A single sample is the source of the 24 T cell receptor beta chains below, sequenced in a study of blood T cell repertoires in COVID-19. Method: immunoSEQ multiplex PCR; TCRdb's copy keeps in-frame clones and lacks some. The data show 200,000 to 300,000 clones, with about 85% seen just once and around 6.9% held by the top ten. The specimen was peripheral blood. The receptors come from a man between 60 and 75 years old who had recovered from COVID-19.

The chain employs TRBV12-3 or TRBV12-4 and TRBJ2-5; possible D gene TRBD2, 5 bases. CDR3 length equals 13 residues. V was trimmed by 3 bases and J by 5 bases, leaving 10 bases between them. CDR3 amino acids: CASSFYGGETQYF. The DNA for the CDR3 is TGTGCCAGCAGTTTTTATGGAGGTGAGACCCAGTACTTC.

The chain is built from TRBV7-9 and TRBJ1-1; no definite D call. Trimming shortened V by 2 bases and J by 1 base, and 5 bases separated the two germline ends. This CDR3 has 13 residues. Germline V gives CDR1 SEHNR, CDR2 FQNEAQ (reference sequence). The CDR3 sequence is CASSLRGNTEAFF. The DNA for the CDR3 is TGTGCCAGCAGCTTAAGAGGGAACACTGAAGCTTTCTTT.

The rearrangement uses TRBV6-5 and TRBJ1-2; D ambiguous. The CDR3 is made up of 14 amino acids. Per germline, CDR1 MNHEY and CDR2 SVGAGI. Trimming took off 6 bases at V and 2 bases at J, with 13 bases between the two ends. The CDR3 region is CASRPYVGNYGYTF. CDR3 nucleotides: TGTGCCAGCAGACCTTACGTCGGGAACTATGGCTACACCTTC.

The chain carries TRBV14 and TRBJ1-2, with a possible D match to TRBD1 (5 bases). Germline CDR1 is SGHDN and CDR2 is FVKESK. Trimming took 0 bases from V and 8 from J, leaving 10 bases between them. The CDR3 totals 13 residues. The CDR3 DNA reads as TGTGCCAGCAGCCAAGATCGGTGGGGCGGCTACACCTTC. This gives the protein CASSQDRWGGYTF. Supplemented by reference TRBV14 and TRBJ1-2, the full variable domain reads EAGVTQFPSHSVIEKGQTVTLRCDPISGHDNLYWYRRVMGKEIKFLLHFVKESKQDESGMPNNRFLAERTGGTYSTLKVQPAELEDSGVYFCASSQDRWGGYTFGSGTRLTVV.

This clone was seen once. V is TRBV28 and J is TRBJ2-5; no clear D. V gave up 9 bases and J gave up 2 bases, with 13 bases separating them. The CDR3 covers 13 residues. Germline V gives CDR1 MDHEN, CDR2 SYDVKM. The CDR3 loop reads CASQTGSQETQYF. Here the CDR3 DNA reads TGTGCCAGTCAAACCGGGTCGCAAGAGACCCAGTACTTC.

J is TRBJ2-2 and V is TRBV5-1; TRBD2 agrees at 13 bases. Germline V CDR1 and CDR2: SGHRS, YFSETQ. This CDR3 contains 18 residues. V trimming: 4 bases; J trimming: 5 bases; junction bases outside the gene matches: 11. The chain's CDR3 is CASSPRGTSGTGTGELFF. The CDR3 coding sequence is TGCGCCAGCAGCCCCCGGGGGACTAGCGGGACCGGGACCGGGGAGCTGTTTTTT.

The V call is TRBV5-5, the J call TRBJ1-5; no clear D gene. CDR3 length equals 16 residues. The germline V gene has CDR1 SGHKS and CDR2 YYEKEE (reference sequence). V dropped 3 bases and J dropped 0 bases, with 13 bases sitting between them. The DNA for the CDR3 is TGTGCCAGCAGCTCGTTTGCCAGACATAGCAATCAGCCCCAGCATTTT. Translation gives CASSSFARHSNQPQHF. Combining the CDR3 with reference TRBV5-5 and TRBJ1-5 gives the whole variable domain DAGVTQSPTHLIKTRGQQVTLRCSPISGHKSVSWYQQVLGQGPQFIFQYYEKEERGRGNFPDRFSARQFPNYSSELNVNALLLGDSALYLCASSSFARHSNQPQHFGDGTRLSIL.

The chain links TRBV20-1 to TRBJ1-6; 7 bases agree with TRBD1. CDR3 length equals 13 residues. Trimming took 5 bases from V and 9 from J; bases not matched to a gene: 7. Germline CDR1 reads DFQATT; CDR2 reads SNEGSKA (reference sequence). This CDR3 is CSACDRVSSPLHF. The CDR3 nucleotides are TGCAGTGCTTGTGACAGGGTGTCTTCACCCCTCCACTTT.

The chain is built from TRBV5-1 and TRBJ1-1; no firm D call. Per germline, CDR1 SGHRS and CDR2 YFSETQ. The CDR3 is 13 residues long. Trimming took off 2 bases at V and 0 bases at J, with 5 bases between the two ends. The CDR3 spells CASSFSLNTEAFF. CDR3 DNA sequence: TGCGCCAGCAGCTTTTCGTTGAACACTGAAGCTTTCTTT.

The rearrangement links TRBV2 to TRBJ1-2; 7 bases line up with TRBD1. This CDR3 spans 14 amino acids. Germline CDR1 SNHLY, CDR2 FYNNEI. Germline trimming cut 6 bases from V and 0 bases from J; bases unmatched to any gene: 4. The CDR3 nucleotides read TGTGCCAGCAGGAGAAGGGGGCCTAACTATGGCTACACCTTC. It is translated as CASRRRGPNYGYTF.

J is TRBJ2-3 and V is TRBV27, with 7 nucleotides matching TRBD1. This CDR3 region has 15 residues. Germline CDR1 MNHEY, CDR2 SMNVEV (reference sequence). J gave up 2 bases and V 5 bases, and 7 bases lay outside the gene matches. CDR3 coding DNA: TGTGCCAGCAGTCGTAGGGGGCGATACACAGATACGCAGTATTTT. Its protein product is CASSRRGRYTDTQYF.

V gene TRBV4-2 combines with J gene TRBJ2-7; no firm D call. The germline CDR1 and CDR2 sequences are LGHNA and YNFKEQ. The V and J ends lost 0 bases and 8 bases respectively, with 20 bases between them. The CDR3 extends over 16 amino acids. CDR3 residues: CASSQDLVGWSLQQYF. The CDR3 bases are TGTGCCAGCAGCCAAGATCTTGTTGGATGGAGCTTGCAGCAGTACTTC.

The count of this clone is one. CDR3 DNA: TGTGCCATTGACCCCGGGTCCAACACAGATACGCAGTATTTT. Protein product: CAIDPGSNTDTQYF. V and J are TRBV10-3 and TRBJ2-3; D remains ambiguous. The CDR3 consists of 14 residues. Per the germline V gene, CDR1 is ENHRY and CDR2 is SYGVKD. Trimming took 9 bases from V and 2 from J, leaving 15 bases between them.

The chain joins TRBV5-1 to TRBJ1-1; D not resolved. CDR1 is SGHRS, CDR2 YFSETQ, per germline. The CDR3 is made up of 16 amino acids. V gave up 0 bases and J gave up 6 bases, with 18 bases separating them. Here the CDR3 DNA reads TGCGCCAGCAGCTTGGACGGAGCCGCTCGCGGGGCTGAAGCTTTCTTT. Residues: CASSLDGAARGAEAFF.

V gene TRBV27 combines with J gene TRBJ1-3; D may be TRBD1 (6 bases). The CDR3 is made up of 16 amino acids. V was clipped by 6 bases and J by 0 bases, with 15 bases between them. Germline V gene sequence: CDR1 MNHEY, CDR2 SMNVEV (reference sequence). The DNA of the CDR3 is TGTGCCAGCAGCATAACAGGGCGTCTCTCTGGAAACACCATATATTTT. Translated, it gives CASSITGRLSGNTIYF.

The rearrangement joins TRBV2 to TRBJ2-7; 12 bases agree with TRBD1. Germline CDR1 reads SNHLY; CDR2 reads FYNNEI. This CDR3 spans 16 amino acids. Trimming took 7 bases from V and 0 from J; bases not matched to a gene: 7. CDR3 amino acids: CASNSGQGAFSYEQYF. CDR3 nucleotide sequence: TGTGCCAGCAACTCGGGACAGGGGGCTTTCTCCTACGAGCAGTACTTC.

J is TRBJ1-5 and V is TRBV19; 8 bases are shared with TRBD1. CDR1 and CDR2 from the germline V gene are LNHDA and SQIVND (reference sequence). There are 14 residues in the CDR3. Losses at the gene ends were 8 bases for V and 2 bases for J; bases not matched to a gene: 5. The CDR3 region is CASADRAGNQPQHF. CDR3 DNA: TGTGCCAGTGCGGACAGGGCGGGCAATCAGCCCCAGCATTTT.

The V call is TRBV29-1, the J call TRBJ2-2, with D unresolved. There are 13 residues in the CDR3. V lost 4 bases to trimming and J lost 6 bases, with 12 bases between them. CDR1 and CDR2 (germline): SQVTM, ANQGSEA. CDR3 amino acids: CSVARSVAGELFF. The CDR3 nucleotides are TGCAGCGTTGCGAGGTCGGTCGCCGGGGAGCTGTTTTTT.

This clone was seen a few times. Additional DNA sequences in this sample encode the identical CDR3. The CDR3 DNA sequence: TGTGCCAGCAGCTTGGGGCAGACAACTAATGAAAAACTGTTTTTT. Its translation: CASSLGQTTNEKLFF. The V gene is TRBV5-4, the J gene TRBJ1-4, with unresolved D. Trimming took off 0 bases at V and 0 bases at J, with 6 bases between the two ends. CDR1 SGHNT and CDR2 YYREEE come from the germline V gene (reference sequence). The CDR3 has 15 residues.

The chain links TRBV5-6 to TRBJ1-4, with D possibly TRBD1 on 5 matching bases. The germline gives CDR1 SGHDT, CDR2 YYEEEE. Trimming shortened V by 4 bases and J by 5 bases, and 21 bases separated the two germline ends. The CDR3 has 17 residues. The DNA for the CDR3 is TGTGCCAGCAGCCTATTACCAGGGTGGGGCCGGAATGAAAAACTGTTTTTT. It translates to CASSLLPGWGRNEKLFF.

The chain links TRBV5-1 to TRBJ2-3; maybe TRBD1 (6 bases). This CDR3 is 16 amino acids long. The V end lost 2 bases, the J end lost 1 base, and 14 bases lay between the germline ends. Germline loops: CDR1 SGHRS, CDR2 YFSETQ. This CDR3 is CASSFGGRGGTDTQYF. DNA of the CDR3: TGCGCCAGCAGCTTTGGAGGCAGGGGTGGCACAGATACGCAGTATTTT. Full variable domain (missing parts from reference TRBV5-1 and TRBJ2-3): KAGVTQTPRYLIKTRGQQVTLSCSPISGHRSVSWYQQTPGQGLQFLFEYFSETQRNKGNFPGRFSGRQFSNSRSEMNVSTLELGDSALYLCASSFGGRGGTDTQYFGPGTRLTVL.

The gene calls are TRBV6-5 and TRBJ2-5; 7 bases map to TRBD1. The trim removed 0 bases at V and 6 bases at J, leaving 4 bases unmatched. The CDR3 is 14 residues long. CDR1 and CDR2 from the germline V gene are MNHEY and SVGAGI. CDR3: CASSYSGDSQTQYF. CDR3 coding DNA: TGTGCCAGCAGTTACTCTGGGGACAGCCAGACCCAGTACTTC.

The V and J genes are TRBV7-2 and TRBJ1-2; 8 nucleotides match TRBD1. Looked up from germline, CDR1 is SGHTA and CDR2 is FQGNSA. After removal of 1 base from V and 4 bases from J, the junction contained 5 bases not matched to a gene. The CDR3 consists of 15 residues. The CDR3 reads CASSLETGGAYGYTF. The CDR3 region has the DNA TGTGCCAGCAGCTTAGAAACAGGGGGGGCCTATGGCTACACCTTC.

This chain links TRBV18 with TRBJ2-2; 9 bases agree with TRBD1. V was clipped by 3 bases and J by 5 bases; unmatched bases: 7. CDR1 is KGHSH and CDR2 is LQKENI in the germline V gene. The CDR3 has 16 amino acids. The CDR3 nucleotides are TGTGCCAGCTCACCCCGGACAGGACAGGGGACCGGGGAGCTGTTTTTT. It is translated as CASSPRTGQGTGELFF.